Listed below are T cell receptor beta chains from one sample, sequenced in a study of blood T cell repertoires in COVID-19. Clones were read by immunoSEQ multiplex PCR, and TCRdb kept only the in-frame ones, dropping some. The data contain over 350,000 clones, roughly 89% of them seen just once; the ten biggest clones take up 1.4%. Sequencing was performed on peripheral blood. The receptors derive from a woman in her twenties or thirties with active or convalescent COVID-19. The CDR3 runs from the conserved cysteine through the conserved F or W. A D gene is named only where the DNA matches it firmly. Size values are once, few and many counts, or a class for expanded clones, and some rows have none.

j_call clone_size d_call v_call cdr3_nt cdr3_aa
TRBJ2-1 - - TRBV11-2 TGTGCCAGCAGCCTCGAGGATTCCTACAATGAGCAGTTCTTC CASSLEDSYNEQFF
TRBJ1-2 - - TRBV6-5 TGTGCCAGCAGTTACTCGGGGGGGAAAAACTATGGCTACACCTTC CASSYSGGKNYGYTF
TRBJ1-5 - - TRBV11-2 TGTGCCAGCAGCTTAGGTCCGGATCAGCCCCAGCATTTT CASSLGPDQPQHF
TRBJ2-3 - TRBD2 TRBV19 TGTGCCAGTCGCGATAGCGGGCGGGTCGAAGATACGCAGTATTTT CASRDSGRVEDTQYF
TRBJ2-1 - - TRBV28 TGTGCCAGCAGTTTACGATGGCTAGCCGTGACTAGCTCCTACAATGAGCAGTTCTTC CASSLRWLAVTSSYNEQFF
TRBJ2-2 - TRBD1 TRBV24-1 TGTGCCACCAGTGATCGGACAGGGGGCACCGGGGAGCTGTTTTTT CATSDRTGGTGELFF
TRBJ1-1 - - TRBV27 TGTGCCAGCAGTTTATCCTCGGGAATGAACACTGAAGCTTTCTTT CASSLSSGMNTEAFF
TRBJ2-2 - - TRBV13 TGTGCCAGCAGCTTCCTAAACACCGGGGAGCTGTTTTTT CASSFLNTGELFF
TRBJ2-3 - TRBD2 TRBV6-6 TGTGCCAGCGGTACGAGCGGGAATGAGGATACGCAGTATTTT CASGTSGNEDTQYF
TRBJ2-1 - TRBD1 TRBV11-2 TGTGCCAGCAGCCTCAGACAGGGGGCGAACAATGAGCAGTTCTTC CASSLRQGANNEQFF
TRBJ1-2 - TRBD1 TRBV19 TGTGCCAGCCGACAGGGGAATGGCTACACCTTC CASRQGNGYTF
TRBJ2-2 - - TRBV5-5 TGTGCCAGCAGTCGCGAGATCGGGGAGCTGTTTTTT CASSREIGELFF
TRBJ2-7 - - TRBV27 TGTGCCAGCAGTTTATCTGCCCTCAGGTACCCCCACGAGCAGTACTTC CASSLSALRYPHEQYF
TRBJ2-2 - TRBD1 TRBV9 TGTGCCAGCAGCGCTACAGGGGCTACGGGGGAGCTGTTTTTT CASSATGATGELFF
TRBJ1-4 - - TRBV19 TGTGCCAGTAGTATGGTCCCAGAAACTAATGAAAAACTGTTTTTT CASSMVPETNEKLFF
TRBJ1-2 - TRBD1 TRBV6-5 TGTGCCAGCAGTCCTACAGGGGCCTATGGCTACACCTTC CASSPTGAYGYTF
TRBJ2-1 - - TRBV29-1 TGCAGCGTTGAAGGAGGGAATGAGCAGTTCTTC CSVEGGNEQFF
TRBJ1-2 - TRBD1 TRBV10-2 TGCGCCAGCAGGGGGGACAGTTATGGCTACACCTTC CASRGDSYGYTF
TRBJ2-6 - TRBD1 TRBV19 TGTGCCAGTAGTTCTGACAGGGCTGGGGCCAACGTCCTGACTTTC CASSSDRAGANVLTF
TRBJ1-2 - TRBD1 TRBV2 TGTGCCAGCAGGAACCCCACAGGGGCTAACTATGGCTACACCTTC CASRNPTGANYGYTF
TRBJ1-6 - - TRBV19 TGTGCCAGCTCCCCCGGGGTGGCACTATCACCCCTCCACTTT CASSPGVALSPLHF
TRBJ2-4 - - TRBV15 TGTGCCACCAGCAGGCCCACTGCTCTTCTAGCCAAAAACATTCAGTACTTC CATSRPTALLAKNIQYF
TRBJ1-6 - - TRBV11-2 TGTGCCAGCACCGAACAGGTCGGTTCACCCCTCCACTTT CASTEQVGSPLHF
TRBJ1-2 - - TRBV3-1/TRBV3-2 TGTGCCAGCACCGGGGGGTATGGCTACACCTTC CASTGGYGYTF
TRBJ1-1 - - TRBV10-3 TGTGCCATCGGCCAGGGCGACACTGAAGCTTTCTTT CAIGQGDTEAFF
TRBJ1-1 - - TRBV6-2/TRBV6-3 TGTGCCAGCAGTTCATTATCACAGGGGAACACTGAAGCTTTCTTT CASSSLSQGNTEAFF
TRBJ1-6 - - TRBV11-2 TGTGCCAGCAGCTTAGATTATTGGGGGGAAGGGCCGGGAGATTCACCCCTCCACTTT CASSLDYWGEGPGDSPLHF
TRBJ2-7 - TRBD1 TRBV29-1 TGCAGCGTTGAAGGGGACAGTGTATCCAACTACGAGCAGTACTTC CSVEGDSVSNYEQYF
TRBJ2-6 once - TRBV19 TGTGCCAGTAGTCTAAATTCTGGGGCCAACGTCCTGACTTTC CASSLNSGANVLTF
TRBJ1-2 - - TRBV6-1 TGTGCCAGCAGTGAACTAAGCCGGGGGGATCCTGGCTACACCTTC CASSELSRGDPGYTF
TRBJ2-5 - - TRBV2 TGTGCCAGCAGTTCCCTACTAACCCAGTACTTC CASSSLLTQYF